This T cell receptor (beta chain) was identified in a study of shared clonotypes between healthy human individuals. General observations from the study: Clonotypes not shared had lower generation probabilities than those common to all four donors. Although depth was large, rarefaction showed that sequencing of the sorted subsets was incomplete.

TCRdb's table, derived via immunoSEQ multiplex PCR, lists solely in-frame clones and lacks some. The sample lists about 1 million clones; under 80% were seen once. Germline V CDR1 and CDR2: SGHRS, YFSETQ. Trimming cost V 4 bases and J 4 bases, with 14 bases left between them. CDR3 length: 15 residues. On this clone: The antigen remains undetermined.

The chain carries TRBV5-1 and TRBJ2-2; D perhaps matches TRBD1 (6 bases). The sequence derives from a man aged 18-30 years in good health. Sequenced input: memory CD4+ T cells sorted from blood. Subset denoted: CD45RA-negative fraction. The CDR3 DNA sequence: TGCGCCAGCAGCAAAACAGGGATACCCACCGGGGAGCTGTTTTTT. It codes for CASSKTGIPTGELFF.